This TCR beta chain was identified in a study of cytomegalovirus exposure and HLA in healthy donors. The primer mix had 60 Vbeta and 13 Jbeta primers. Some clones are missing from TCRdb's copy, which holds only in-frame ones; the method was immunoSEQ multiplex PCR. The sample lists about 76,000 clones, over 65% occurring once. This clone appeared once. The specimen sequenced was PBMCs. The TCR comes from a woman in her thirties or forties in good health and CMV-seropositive.

Written as DNA, the CDR3 is TGTGCCTGGAGTGGGACTAGCGGGGGGAAGACCCAGTACTTC. This translates into CAWSGTSGGKTQYF. The chain links TRBV30 to TRBJ2-5; TRBD2 matches 14 bases. V lost 1 base, J lost 6 bases, and 1 base stayed unmatched. CDR1 is GTSNPN, CDR2 SVGIG, per germline (reference sequence). The length of the CDR3 is 14 residues.